This is a list of T cell receptor beta chains from one sample in a study of T-cell reconstitution after alpha-beta-depleted transplantation in children. TCRdb re-derived calls from the PCR reads in MiXCR, one entry per CDR3 protein. The table records approximately 430,000 distinct CDR3 sequences, around 16% of them present only once. Here the sequenced sample was PBMCs, mostly from graft donor cells, taken 360 days after TCRalphabeta/CD19-depleted stem cell transplant. Source of these receptors: a boy under three years old who had a stem cell transplant for Wiskott-Aldrich syndrome, so the T cells may come from the graft donor. Each CDR3 is given with its conserved first and last residue. The order of the fields is V gene, J gene, clone size, D gene, CDR3 DNA, CDR3 protein. A D gene is named only where the DNA matches it firmly. Clone size, where shown, is once, few, many, or a class for clones that have expanded.

V gene: TRBV15
J gene: TRBJ2-1
clone size: few
D gene: TRBD2
CDR3 DNA: TGTGCCACCAGCAGAGCCTTCCGGACTAGCGACAATGAGCAGTTCTTC
CDR3 protein: CATSRAFRTSDNEQFF

V gene: TRBV4-1
J gene: TRBJ1-5
clone size: -
D gene: -
CDR3 DNA: TGCGCCAGCAGCCAAGAAGGACACGGCAATCAGCCCCAGCATTTT
CDR3 protein: CASSQEGHGNQPQHF

V gene: TRBV12-3/TRBV12-4
J gene: TRBJ2-5
clone size: few
D gene: -
CDR3 DNA: TGTGCCAGCAGTTCCCCGGACTCAATAGGGACCCAGTACTTC
CDR3 protein: CASSSPDSIGTQYF

V gene: TRBV12-3/TRBV12-4
J gene: TRBJ1-5
clone size: -
D gene: TRBD1
CDR3 DNA: TGTGCCAGCAGTTTAGCCGCATCCAGGACAGGATCAAATCAGCCCCAGCATTTT
CDR3 protein: CASSLAASRTGSNQPQHF

V gene: TRBV28
J gene: TRBJ2-5
clone size: -
D gene: -
CDR3 DNA: TGTGCCAGCAGTTCCACAACAGCGAACCAAGAGACCCAGTACTTC
CDR3 protein: CASSSTTANQETQYF

V gene: TRBV12-3/TRBV12-4
J gene: TRBJ2-1
clone size: few
D gene: TRBD2
CDR3 DNA: TGTGCCAGCAGTTTCGGGCTAGCGGGAGTAGATGAGCAGTTCTTC
CDR3 protein: CASSFGLAGVDEQFF

V gene: TRBV6-1
J gene: TRBJ2-1
clone size: -
D gene: -
CDR3 DNA: TGTGCCAGCGGGGGGGGCGCCTACAATGAGCAGTTCTTC
CDR3 protein: CASGGGAYNEQFF

V gene: TRBV7-7
J gene: TRBJ2-3
clone size: -
D gene: -
CDR3 DNA: TGTGCCAGCAGCTTAGATTGGAAAGATACGCAGTATTTT
CDR3 protein: CASSLDWKDTQYF

V gene: TRBV29-1
J gene: TRBJ2-1
clone size: few
D gene: TRBD2
CDR3 DNA: TGCAGCGTTGACGCCGGGACTACCACCTACAATGAGCAGTTCTTC
CDR3 protein: CSVDAGTTTYNEQFF

V gene: TRBV20-1
J gene: TRBJ2-2
clone size: few
D gene: -
CDR3 DNA: TGCAGTGCTAGGATGTGGGTTAGCGGGGAGCTGTTTTTT
CDR3 protein: CSARMWVSGELFF

V gene: TRBV5-6
J gene: TRBJ1-1
clone size: few
D gene: TRBD1
CDR3 DNA: TGTGCCAGCAGCTTGGCCTGGCCTTCAGGGACAGGGAACACTGAAGCTTTCTTT
CDR3 protein: CASSLAWPSGTGNTEAFF

V gene: TRBV7-8
J gene: TRBJ2-1
clone size: -
D gene: -
CDR3 DNA: TGTGCCAGCGGAAATTGGGGCTACAATGAGCAGTTCTTC
CDR3 protein: CASGNWGYNEQFF

V gene: TRBV4-1
J gene: TRBJ1-1
clone size: -
D gene: TRBD1
CDR3 DNA: TGCGCCAGCAGGAGATTGGACAGGGGCACTGAAGCTTTCTTT
CDR3 protein: CASRRLDRGTEAFF

V gene: TRBV28
J gene: TRBJ2-7
clone size: -
D gene: -
CDR3 DNA: TGTGCCAGCAGTTATTGGCGGACCTTCTACGAGCAGTACTTC
CDR3 protein: CASSYWRTFYEQYF

V gene: TRBV24-1
J gene: TRBJ2-3
clone size: -
D gene: -
CDR3 DNA: TGTGCCACCAGCTCCGCCGGGAAGGGAGCCACAGATACGCAGTATTTT
CDR3 protein: CATSSAGKGATDTQYF

V gene: TRBV4-3
J gene: TRBJ2-3
clone size: few
D gene: TRBD2
CDR3 DNA: TGCGCCAGCAGCCAAACTCAGACTAGCGGGACAGATACGCAGTATTTT
CDR3 protein: CASSQTQTSGTDTQYF

V gene: TRBV5-6
J gene: TRBJ2-5
clone size: -
D gene: TRBD1
CDR3 DNA: TGTGCCAGCACCACCGGGACAGGGAGGCGAGAGACCCAGTACTTC
CDR3 protein: CASTTGTGRRETQYF

V gene: TRBV5-1
J gene: TRBJ2-2
clone size: few
D gene: -
CDR3 DNA: TGCGCCAGCAGCTTGGAGGCGGGGTTGAACACCGGGGAGCTGTTTTTT
CDR3 protein: CASSLEAGLNTGELFF

V gene: TRBV28
J gene: TRBJ2-7
clone size: many
D gene: -
CDR3 DNA: TGTGCCAGCAGTTTCGGCAGGGGCTACGAGCAGTACTTC
CDR3 protein: CASSFGRGYEQYF

V gene: TRBV18
J gene: TRBJ2-7
clone size: -
D gene: TRBD2
CDR3 DNA: TGTGCCAGCTCACTAACGGGAGGGCCTTTGGGGAGCGAGCAGTACTTC
CDR3 protein: CASSLTGGPLGSEQYF

V gene: TRBV29-1
J gene: TRBJ2-5
clone size: -
D gene: TRBD1
CDR3 DNA: TGCAGCGTTGATACCCGGACAGGTCCTCTTGGAAAGACCCAGTACTTC
CDR3 protein: CSVDTRTGPLGKTQYF

V gene: TRBV20-1
J gene: TRBJ2-5
clone size: many
D gene: -
CDR3 DNA: TGCAGTGCTAGAGGGACTACCCTAGAGACCCAGTACTTC
CDR3 protein: CSARGTTLETQYF

V gene: TRBV20-1
J gene: TRBJ1-2
clone size: few
D gene: TRBD1
CDR3 DNA: TGCAGTGCTCCGGGACAGGGAGGGACCTTC
CDR3 protein: CSAPGQGGTF

V gene: TRBV5-1
J gene: TRBJ2-7
clone size: few
D gene: -
CDR3 DNA: TGCGCCAGCAGCAAATATACGCAGGGAAACGAGCAGTACTTC
CDR3 protein: CASSKYTQGNEQYF

V gene: TRBV2
J gene: TRBJ2-5
clone size: few
D gene: -
CDR3 DNA: TGTGCCAGCAAGCCAGACCGGAGAGCCCCCCAAGAGACCCAGTACTTC
CDR3 protein: CASKPDRRAPQETQYF

V gene: TRBV2
J gene: TRBJ2-3
clone size: -
D gene: TRBD2
CDR3 DNA: TGTGCCAGCAGTCAGATTCCGGGACTAGCGACAGATACGCAGTATTTT
CDR3 protein: CASSQIPGLATDTQYF

V gene: TRBV21-1
J gene: TRBJ2-1
clone size: -
D gene: -
CDR3 DNA: TGTGCCAGCAGCCCTCTGTTCCGGCCCTTTCGGAATGAGCAGTTCTTC
CDR3 protein: CASSPLFRPFRNEQFF

V gene: TRBV6-5
J gene: TRBJ1-3
clone size: few
D gene: -
CDR3 DNA: TGTGCCAGCAGGTTAACAAGGTGGAGCTCTGGAAACACCATATATTTT
CDR3 protein: CASRLTRWSSGNTIYF

V gene: TRBV20-1
J gene: TRBJ1-2
clone size: -
D gene: -
CDR3 DNA: TGCAGTGCTAGGACCCGAGACTCCAGCTATGGCTACACCTTC
CDR3 protein: CSARTRDSSYGYTF

V gene: TRBV12-3/TRBV12-4
J gene: TRBJ2-2
clone size: few
D gene: -
CDR3 DNA: TGTGCCAGCAGTTGGCCGCTTACCTTAAGGGTAGGGAACACCGGGGAGCTGTTTTTT
CDR3 protein: CASSWPLTLRVGNTGELFF

V gene: TRBV20-1
J gene: TRBJ1-4
clone size: -
D gene: TRBD1
CDR3 DNA: TGCAGTGCCAGCCGGACAGGGGGGACCAATGAAAAACTGTTTTTT
CDR3 protein: CSASRTGGTNEKLFF

V gene: TRBV9
J gene: TRBJ2-1
clone size: few
D gene: TRBD2
CDR3 DNA: TGTGCCAGCAGCTCACTAGCGGTAACCTACAATGAGCAGTTCTTC
CDR3 protein: CASSSLAVTYNEQFF

V gene: TRBV14
J gene: TRBJ2-7
clone size: few
D gene: -
CDR3 DNA: TGTGCCAGCAGCCAAGAAACCCCCCGGGATTGGGACTCCTACGAGCAGTACTTC
CDR3 protein: CASSQETPRDWDSYEQYF

V gene: TRBV6-2/TRBV6-3
J gene: TRBJ2-5
clone size: -
D gene: -
CDR3 DNA: TGTGCCAGCAGTTATAATGGCGAAGGGGCCCAAGAGACCCAGTACTTC
CDR3 protein: CASSYNGEGAQETQYF

V gene: TRBV7-9
J gene: TRBJ2-7
clone size: few
D gene: -
CDR3 DNA: TGTGCCAGCAGCTTAGGGGCCAGAAATTACGAGCAGTACTTC
CDR3 protein: CASSLGARNYEQYF

V gene: TRBV20-1
J gene: TRBJ2-2
clone size: -
D gene: TRBD1
CDR3 DNA: TGCAGTGCTTTCAGGGGGCAAACCGGGGAGCTGTTTTTT
CDR3 protein: CSAFRGQTGELFF

V gene: TRBV7-8
J gene: TRBJ2-7
clone size: -
D gene: -
CDR3 DNA: TGTGCCAGCAGCTCCTCCAGGTTCCAGCAGTACTTC
CDR3 protein: CASSSSRFQQYF

V gene: TRBV5-1
J gene: TRBJ2-4
clone size: few
D gene: -
CDR3 DNA: TGCGCCAGCAGCTCACCTCCGAGGACCAGGATTCAGTACTTC
CDR3 protein: CASSSPPRTRIQYF

V gene: TRBV3-1
J gene: TRBJ2-1
clone size: few
D gene: TRBD2
CDR3 DNA: TGTGCCAGCAGCCGCGGACTAGGCCTCAATGAGCAGTTCTTC
CDR3 protein: CASSRGLGLNEQFF

V gene: TRBV4-3
J gene: TRBJ2-2
clone size: -
D gene: -
CDR3 DNA: TGCGCCAGCAGCCAAGATCCCTCTAGCTATAACACCGGGGAGCTGTTTTTT
CDR3 protein: CASSQDPSSYNTGELFF

V gene: TRBV4-2
J gene: TRBJ2-1
clone size: -
D gene: TRBD2
CDR3 DNA: TGTGCCAGCAGCCAAGTGCTAGCGGGGATCTACAATGAGCAGTTCTTC
CDR3 protein: CASSQVLAGIYNEQFF

V gene: TRBV27
J gene: TRBJ2-2
clone size: -
D gene: TRBD2
CDR3 DNA: TGTGCCAGCAGTTTATCGCGACTAGCGGTACTTGCGAACACCGGGGAGCTGTTTTTT
CDR3 protein: CASSLSRLAVLANTGELFF

V gene: TRBV4-1
J gene: TRBJ2-2
clone size: few
D gene: -
CDR3 DNA: TGCGCCAGCAGCCATAGTGGCACCGGGGAGCTGTTTTTT
CDR3 protein: CASSHSGTGELFF

V gene: TRBV6-2/TRBV6-3
J gene: TRBJ2-6
clone size: -
D gene: TRBD2
CDR3 DNA: TGTGCCAGCAGCCCTCGGGGGGCTGGGGCCAACGTCCTGACTTTC
CDR3 protein: CASSPRGAGANVLTF

V gene: TRBV4-3
J gene: TRBJ2-7
clone size: few
D gene: TRBD2
CDR3 DNA: TGCGCCAGCAGCCAAGCGGGAGCGGGATCCTACGAGCAGTACTTC
CDR3 protein: CASSQAGAGSYEQYF

V gene: TRBV4-1
J gene: TRBJ1-1
clone size: -
D gene: -
CDR3 DNA: TGCGCCAGCAGCCACCAGGGGAAACGCCCTACTGAAGCTTTCTTT
CDR3 protein: CASSHQGKRPTEAFF

V gene: TRBV6-1
J gene: TRBJ2-1
clone size: few
D gene: -
CDR3 DNA: TGTGCCAGCAGCCCTCCAGGCTGGTGGGGACACTATTCCTACAATGAGCAGTTCTTC
CDR3 protein: CASSPPGWWGHYSYNEQFF

V gene: TRBV4-1
J gene: TRBJ1-4
clone size: -
D gene: -
CDR3 DNA: TGCGCCAGCAGCCTTAGATTTAGGGATAAACTGTTTTTT
CDR3 protein: CASSLRFRDKLFF

V gene: TRBV12-3/TRBV12-4
J gene: TRBJ2-7
clone size: -
D gene: TRBD2
CDR3 DNA: TGTGCCAGCAGACGGACTAGCGGTCCCTACGAGCAGTACTTC
CDR3 protein: CASRRTSGPYEQYF

V gene: TRBV12-3/TRBV12-4
J gene: TRBJ2-7
clone size: -
D gene: -
CDR3 DNA: TGTGCCAGCAGTTTCTATCACAGGTACTACGAGCAGTACTTC
CDR3 protein: CASSFYHRYYEQYF

V gene: TRBV13
J gene: TRBJ1-2
clone size: many
D gene: -
CDR3 DNA: TGTGCCAGCAGCTTAGTCTCTCGGGGGCGAGAAAACTATGGCTACACCTTC
CDR3 protein: CASSLVSRGRENYGYTF

V gene: TRBV12-3/TRBV12-4
J gene: TRBJ1-1
clone size: few
D gene: -
CDR3 DNA: TGTGCCAGCAAGAGGACGCCTGTGAACACTGAAGCTTTCTTT
CDR3 protein: CASKRTPVNTEAFF

V gene: TRBV29-1
J gene: TRBJ1-3
clone size: few
D gene: TRBD1
CDR3 DNA: TGCAGCGTAAGGGACAGCGGAAACACCATATATTTT
CDR3 protein: CSVRDSGNTIYF

V gene: TRBV29-1
J gene: TRBJ2-5
clone size: many
D gene: TRBD1
CDR3 DNA: TGCAGCGCTGGACAGGCTCAAGAGACCCAGTACTTC
CDR3 protein: CSAGQAQETQYF

V gene: TRBV5-8
J gene: TRBJ2-1
clone size: many
D gene: -
CDR3 DNA: TGTGCCAGCAGCCCTTACACTGAGGACGACAATGAGCAGTTCTTC
CDR3 protein: CASSPYTEDDNEQFF